This T cell receptor beta chain was identified in a study of T cell responses to AZD1222 COVID-19 vaccine. Trimming shortened V by 6 bases and J by 6 bases, and 15 bases separated the two germline ends. In germline, CDR1 is MNHEY, CDR2 SVGAGI. The CDR3 contains 13 residues. Method: immunoSEQ multiplex PCR; TCRdb's copy keeps in-frame clones and lacks some. The table includes more than 95,000 clones, roughly 88% detected once. Notes on this clone: No antigen is known for it.

Study-wide points: Variant regions that are unmutated are reportedly the target of nearly half of spike-specific TCRs.

The chain combines TRBV6-5 with TRBJ2-7; D is perhaps TRBD1 (6 bases). The specimen comprised peripheral blood, sampled on day 0 of AZD1222 vaccination. This TCR derives from an adult in good health. This chain's CDR3 is CASSQLQGGEQYF. In DNA, the CDR3 is TGTGCCAGCAGCCAACTACAGGGTGGCGAGCAGTACTTC.